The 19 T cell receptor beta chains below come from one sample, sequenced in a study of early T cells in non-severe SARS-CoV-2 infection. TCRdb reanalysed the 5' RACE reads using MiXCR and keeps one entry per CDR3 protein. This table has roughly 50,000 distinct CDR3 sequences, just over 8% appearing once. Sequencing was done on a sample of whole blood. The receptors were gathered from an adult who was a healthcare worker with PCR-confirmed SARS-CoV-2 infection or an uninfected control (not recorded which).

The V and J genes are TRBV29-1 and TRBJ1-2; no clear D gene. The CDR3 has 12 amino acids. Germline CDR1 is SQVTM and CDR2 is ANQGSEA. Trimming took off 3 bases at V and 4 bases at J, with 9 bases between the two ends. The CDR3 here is CSVDGSFYGYTF. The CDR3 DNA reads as TGCAGCGTTGACGGCAGCTTCTATGGCTACACCTTC. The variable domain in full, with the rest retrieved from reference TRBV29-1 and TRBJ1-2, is SAVISQKPSRDICQRGTSLTIQCQVDSQVTMMFWYRQQPGQSLTLIATANQGSEATYESGFVIDKFPISRPNLTFSTLTVSNMSPEDSSIYLCSVDGSFYGYTFGSGTRLTVV.

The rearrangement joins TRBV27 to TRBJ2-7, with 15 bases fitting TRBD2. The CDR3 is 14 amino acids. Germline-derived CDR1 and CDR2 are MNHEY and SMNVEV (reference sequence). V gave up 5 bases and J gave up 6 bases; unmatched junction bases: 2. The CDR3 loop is CASSTGLAGGEQYF. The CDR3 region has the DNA TGTGCCAGCAGTACGGGACTAGCGGGAGGCGAGCAGTACTTC.

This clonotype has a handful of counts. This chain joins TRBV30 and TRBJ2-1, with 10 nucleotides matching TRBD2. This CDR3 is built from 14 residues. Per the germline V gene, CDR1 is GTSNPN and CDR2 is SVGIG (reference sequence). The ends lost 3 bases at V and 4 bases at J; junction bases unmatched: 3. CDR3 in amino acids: CAWRTSGAYNEQFF. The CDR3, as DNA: TGTGCCTGGAGAACTAGCGGGGCTTACAATGAGCAGTTCTTC.

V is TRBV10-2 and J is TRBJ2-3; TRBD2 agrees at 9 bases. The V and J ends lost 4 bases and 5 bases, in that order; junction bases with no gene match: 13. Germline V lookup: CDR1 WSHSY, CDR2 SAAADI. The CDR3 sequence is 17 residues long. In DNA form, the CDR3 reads TGCGCCAGCAGTGGCGTCGAACGCGGGAGGGCCGTAGATACGCAGTATTTT. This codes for CASSGVERGRAVDTQYF.

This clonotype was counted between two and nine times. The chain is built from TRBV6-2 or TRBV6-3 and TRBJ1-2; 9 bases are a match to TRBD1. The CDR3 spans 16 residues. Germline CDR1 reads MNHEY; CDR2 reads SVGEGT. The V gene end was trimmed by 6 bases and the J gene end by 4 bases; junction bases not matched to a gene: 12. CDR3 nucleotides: TGTGCCAGCAGGAGGACGGGACAGGGACGCTTCTATGGCTACACCTTC. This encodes CASRRTGQGRFYGYTF.

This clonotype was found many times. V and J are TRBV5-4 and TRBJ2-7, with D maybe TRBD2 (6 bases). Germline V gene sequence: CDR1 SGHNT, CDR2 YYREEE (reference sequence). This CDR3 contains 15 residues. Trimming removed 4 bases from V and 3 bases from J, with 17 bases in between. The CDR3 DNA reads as TGTGCCAGCAGCGCTTCCGGGACTCCGGACTACGAGCAGTACTTC. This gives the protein CASSASGTPDYEQYF.

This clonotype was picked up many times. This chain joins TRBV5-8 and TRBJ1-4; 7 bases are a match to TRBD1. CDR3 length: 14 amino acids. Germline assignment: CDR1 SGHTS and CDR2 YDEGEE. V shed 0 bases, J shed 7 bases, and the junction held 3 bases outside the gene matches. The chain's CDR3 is CASSLGDRSEKLFF. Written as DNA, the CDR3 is TGTGCCAGCAGCTTGGGGGACAGATCTGAAAAACTGTTTTTT.

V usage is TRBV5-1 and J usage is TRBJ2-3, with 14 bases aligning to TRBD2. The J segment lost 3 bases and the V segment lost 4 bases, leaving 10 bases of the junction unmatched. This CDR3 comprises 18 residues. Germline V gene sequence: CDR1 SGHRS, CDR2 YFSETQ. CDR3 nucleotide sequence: TGCGCCAGCAGCGCCGGGACTAGCGGGAGTAAGGGGACAGATACGCAGTATTTT. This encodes CASSAGTSGSKGTDTQYF.

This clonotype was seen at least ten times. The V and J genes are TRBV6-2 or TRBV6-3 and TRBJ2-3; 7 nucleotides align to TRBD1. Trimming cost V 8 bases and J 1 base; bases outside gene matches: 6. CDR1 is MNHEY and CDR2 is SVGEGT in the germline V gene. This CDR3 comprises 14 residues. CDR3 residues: CASRTGTGTDTQYF. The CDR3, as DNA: TGTGCCAGCCGGACCGGGACAGGCACAGATACGCAGTATTTT.

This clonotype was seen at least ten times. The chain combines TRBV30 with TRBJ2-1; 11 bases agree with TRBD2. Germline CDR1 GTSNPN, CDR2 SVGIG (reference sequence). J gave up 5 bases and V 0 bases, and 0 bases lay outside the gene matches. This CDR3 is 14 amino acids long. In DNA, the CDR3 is TGTGCCTGGAGTGTACTAGCGGGGGACAATGAGCAGTTCTTC. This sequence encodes CAWSVLAGDNEQFF.

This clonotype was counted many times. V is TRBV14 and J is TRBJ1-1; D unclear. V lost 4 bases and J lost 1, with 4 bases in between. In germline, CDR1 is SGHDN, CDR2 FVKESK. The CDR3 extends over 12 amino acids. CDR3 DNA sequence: TGTGCCAGCAGCCGTGAGAACACTGAAGCTTTCTTT. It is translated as CASSRENTEAFF.

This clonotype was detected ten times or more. In DNA form, the CDR3 reads TGCAGCGTTGGAGGTCTAAACACTGAAGCTTTCTTT. This codes for CSVGGLNTEAFF. The chain couples TRBV29-1 to TRBJ1-1; the D is unclear. CDR1 and CDR2 from the germline V gene are SQVTM and ANQGSEA. Deletions cut 4 bases from V and 2 bases from J, with 8 bases between. This CDR3 has 12 amino acids.

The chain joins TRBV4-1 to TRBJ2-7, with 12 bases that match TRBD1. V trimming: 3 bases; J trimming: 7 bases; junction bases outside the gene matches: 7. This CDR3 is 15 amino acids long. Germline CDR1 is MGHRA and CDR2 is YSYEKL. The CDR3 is CASSHGGTGGLEQYF. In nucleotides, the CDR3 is TGCGCCAGCAGCCACGGGGGGACAGGGGGCTTAGAGCAGTACTTC.

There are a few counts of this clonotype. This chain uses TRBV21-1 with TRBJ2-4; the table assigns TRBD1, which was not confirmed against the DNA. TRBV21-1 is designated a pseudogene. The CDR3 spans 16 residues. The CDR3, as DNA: TGTGCCAGCAGCTATAAGGGGGGCCCAGCCAAAAACATTCAGTACTTC. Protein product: CASSYKGGPAKNIQYF.

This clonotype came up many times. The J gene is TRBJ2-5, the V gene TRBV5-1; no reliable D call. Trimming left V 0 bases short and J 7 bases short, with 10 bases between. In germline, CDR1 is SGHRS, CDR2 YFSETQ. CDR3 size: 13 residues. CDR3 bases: TGCGCCAGCAGCTTGGCAGGCTGGGGGACCCAGTACTTC. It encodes CASSLAGWGTQYF.

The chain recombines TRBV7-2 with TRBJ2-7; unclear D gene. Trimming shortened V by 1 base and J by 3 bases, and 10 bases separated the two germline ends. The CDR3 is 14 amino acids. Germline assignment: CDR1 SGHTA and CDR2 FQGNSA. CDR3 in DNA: TGTGCCAGCAGCTTAGGGAGTCCCCTCTACGAGCAGTACTTC. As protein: CASSLGSPLYEQYF.

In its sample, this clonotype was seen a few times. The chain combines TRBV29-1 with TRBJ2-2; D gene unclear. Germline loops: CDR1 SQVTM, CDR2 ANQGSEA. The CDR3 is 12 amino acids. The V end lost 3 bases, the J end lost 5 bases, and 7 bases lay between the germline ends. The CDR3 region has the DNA TGCAGCGTTGATAGCCTAACCGGGGAGCTGTTTTTT. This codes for CSVDSLTGELFF.

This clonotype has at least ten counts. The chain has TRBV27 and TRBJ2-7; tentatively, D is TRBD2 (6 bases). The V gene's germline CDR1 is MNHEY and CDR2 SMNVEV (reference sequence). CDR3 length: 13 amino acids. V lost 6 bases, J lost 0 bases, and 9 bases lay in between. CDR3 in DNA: TGTGCCAGCAGCTTGCGGGGCTCCTACGAGCAGTACTTC. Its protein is CASSLRGSYEQYF.

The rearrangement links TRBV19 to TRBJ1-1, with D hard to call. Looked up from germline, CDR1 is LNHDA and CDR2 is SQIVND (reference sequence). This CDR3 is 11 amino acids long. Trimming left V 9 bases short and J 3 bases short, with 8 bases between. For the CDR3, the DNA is TGTGCCAGCGCTTGGGACACTGAAGCTTTCTTT. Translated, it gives CASAWDTEAFF.